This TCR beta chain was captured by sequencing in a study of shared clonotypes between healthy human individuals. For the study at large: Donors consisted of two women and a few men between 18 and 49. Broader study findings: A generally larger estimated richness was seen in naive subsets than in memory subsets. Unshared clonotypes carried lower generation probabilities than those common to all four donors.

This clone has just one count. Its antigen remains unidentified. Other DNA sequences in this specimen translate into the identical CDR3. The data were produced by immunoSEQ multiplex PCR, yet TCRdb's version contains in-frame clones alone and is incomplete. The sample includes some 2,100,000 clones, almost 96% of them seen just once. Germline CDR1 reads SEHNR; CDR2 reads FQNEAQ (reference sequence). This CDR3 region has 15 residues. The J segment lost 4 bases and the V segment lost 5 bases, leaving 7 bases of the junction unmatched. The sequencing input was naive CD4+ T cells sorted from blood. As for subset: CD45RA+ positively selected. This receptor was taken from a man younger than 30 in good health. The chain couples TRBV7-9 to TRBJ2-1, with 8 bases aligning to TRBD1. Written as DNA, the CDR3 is TGTGCCAGCAGCCCCGGACAGGGTGGGTACAATGAGCAGTTCTTC. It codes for CASSPGQGGYNEQFF.